This entry describes one T cell receptor beta chain. The data belong to a study of T-cell memory formation after mild COVID-19. TCRdb fed the 5' RACE reads into MiXCR, producing one record per CDR3 protein. The table lists some 600,000 distinct CDR3 sequences, approximately 15% of them singletons. This clonotype originated in an adult woman who had mild COVID-19 (a few samples of this study predate the infection). Cell type and time point are not known. The sequencing input was PBMCs or a T cell subset sorted from them (not recorded which).

For the CDR3, the DNA is TGTGCCTGGAGTGTATGGGGGGGTGTCACTGAAGCTTTCTTT. Its translation is CAWSVWGGVTEAFF. This chain connects TRBV30 to TRBJ1-1, with D maybe TRBD1 (5 bases). CDR3 size: 14 residues. V was trimmed by 0 bases and J by 4 bases, leaving 12 bases between them. Germline values: CDR1 GTSNPN, CDR2 SVGIG (reference sequence).